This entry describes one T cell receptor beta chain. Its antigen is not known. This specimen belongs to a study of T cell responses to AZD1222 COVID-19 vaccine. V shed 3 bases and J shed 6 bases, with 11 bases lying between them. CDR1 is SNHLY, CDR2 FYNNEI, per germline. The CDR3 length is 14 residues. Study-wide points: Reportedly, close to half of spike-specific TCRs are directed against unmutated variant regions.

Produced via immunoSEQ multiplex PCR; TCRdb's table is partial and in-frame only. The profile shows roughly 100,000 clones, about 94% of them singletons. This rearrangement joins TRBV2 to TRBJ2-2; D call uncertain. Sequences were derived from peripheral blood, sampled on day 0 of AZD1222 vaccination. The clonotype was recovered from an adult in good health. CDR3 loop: CASSEVLGPGELFF. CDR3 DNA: TGTGCCAGCAGTGAGGTTTTGGGTCCCGGGGAGCTGTTTTTT.